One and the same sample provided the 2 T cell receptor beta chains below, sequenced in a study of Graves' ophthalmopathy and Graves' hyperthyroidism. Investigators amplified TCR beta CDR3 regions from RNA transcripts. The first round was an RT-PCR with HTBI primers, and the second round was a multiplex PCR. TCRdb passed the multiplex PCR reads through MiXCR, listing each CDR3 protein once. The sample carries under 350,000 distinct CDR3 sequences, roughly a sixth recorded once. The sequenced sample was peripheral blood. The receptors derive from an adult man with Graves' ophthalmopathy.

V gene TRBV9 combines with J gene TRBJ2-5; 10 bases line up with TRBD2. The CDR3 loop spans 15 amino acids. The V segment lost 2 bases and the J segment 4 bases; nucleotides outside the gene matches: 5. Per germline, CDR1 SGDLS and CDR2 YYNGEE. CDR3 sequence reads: CASSVSGGKLETQYF. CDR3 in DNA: TGTGCCAGCAGCGTTAGCGGGGGGAAATTAGAGACCCAGTACTTC.

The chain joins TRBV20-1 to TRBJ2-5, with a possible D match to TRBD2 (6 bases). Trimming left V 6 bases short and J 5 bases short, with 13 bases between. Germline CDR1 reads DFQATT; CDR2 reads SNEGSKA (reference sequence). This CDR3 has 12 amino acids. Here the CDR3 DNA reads TGCAGTGCATCCCGGGAGCAGGAGACCCAGTACTTC. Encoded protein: CSASREQETQYF.